The 3 T cell receptor beta chains below were found in one sample sequenced in a study of T cell responses to AZD1222 COVID-19 vaccine. Using immunoSEQ multiplex PCR, the repertoire was profiled, and TCRdb retains in-frame clones only, with some absent. The sample comprises about 81,000 clones, roughly 88% of which are singletons, and around 3.6% rests with the top ten. The specimen was peripheral blood, collected 28 days after the second AZD1222 dose. The receptors shown here come from an adult who received the AZD1222 COVID-19 vaccine.

This clone was observed a handful of times. The V gene is TRBV19, the J gene TRBJ2-5, with D possibly matching TRBD1 (5 bases). Trimming pared 6 bases from V and 1 base from J, leaving 15 bases between. CDR3 length: 15 amino acids. Germline lookup yields CDR1 LNHDA and CDR2 SQIVND (reference sequence). CDR3 sequence reads: CASRIQALTQETQYF. In DNA, the CDR3 is TGTGCCAGTAGGATACAGGCCCTAACCCAAGAGACCCAGTACTTC. The complete variable domain, with remaining parts taken from reference TRBV19 and TRBJ2-5, reads DGGITQSPKYLFRKEGQNVTLSCEQNLNHDAMYWYRQDPGQGLRLIYYSQIVNDFQKGDIAEGYSVSREKKESFPLTVTSAQKNPTAFYLCASRIQALTQETQYFGPGTRLLVL.

The chain joins TRBV25-1 to TRBJ2-7, with 7 nucleotides matching TRBD1. Germline V CDR1 and CDR2: MGHDK, SYGVNS. Losses at the gene ends were 4 bases for V and 10 bases for J; bases not matched to a gene: 10. CDR3 length: 13 amino acids. The CDR3 nucleotides are TGTGCCAGCAGTGGCCGGGACAGCGACTCTCAGTACTTC. Encoded protein: CASSGRDSDSQYF.

This rearrangement joins TRBV28 to TRBJ1-2; 7 bases fit TRBD1. The CDR3 loop spans 13 amino acids. Per the germline V gene, CDR1 is MDHEN and CDR2 is SYDVKM. With V trimmed by 6 bases and J by 8 bases, 9 bases remained unmatched. CDR3 protein: CASSPERGRGYTF. DNA for the CDR3: TGTGCCAGCAGCCCGGAGAGGGGGCGGGGCTACACCTTC.